This T cell receptor (beta chain) was retrieved from a study of T cell responses to AZD1222 COVID-19 vaccine. This CDR3 is 13 amino acids long. Trimming left V 5 bases short and J 3 bases short, with 10 bases between. Germline V gene lookup returns CDR1 LNHDA and CDR2 SQIVND (reference sequence). The table came from immunoSEQ multiplex PCR; TCRdb's copy has only in-frame clones and leaves some out. The sample has roughly 80,000 clones; approximately 90% are singletons. A remark on this clone: Its matching antigen is unknown.

The study's findings and limits: Clonal diversity may have been underestimated in mostly white British donors. Recipients of AZD1222 seropositive at baseline numbered only 6 or 7. The breadth and depth of Spike-specific TCRs increased once two AZD1222 doses had been given. Nearly half of unique spike-specific TCRs reportedly avoided B.1.351 and B.1.1.7 mutated regions.

The clonotype comes from an adult in good health. The chain uses TRBV19 and TRBJ1-1; a weak D match, TRBD1 (6 bases). The input for sequencing was peripheral blood, taken on day 0 of MenACWY control vaccination. The CDR3, as DNA: TGTGCCAGTAGTTTCACAGGGTACACTGAAGCTTTCTTT. It is translated as CASSFTGYTEAFF.